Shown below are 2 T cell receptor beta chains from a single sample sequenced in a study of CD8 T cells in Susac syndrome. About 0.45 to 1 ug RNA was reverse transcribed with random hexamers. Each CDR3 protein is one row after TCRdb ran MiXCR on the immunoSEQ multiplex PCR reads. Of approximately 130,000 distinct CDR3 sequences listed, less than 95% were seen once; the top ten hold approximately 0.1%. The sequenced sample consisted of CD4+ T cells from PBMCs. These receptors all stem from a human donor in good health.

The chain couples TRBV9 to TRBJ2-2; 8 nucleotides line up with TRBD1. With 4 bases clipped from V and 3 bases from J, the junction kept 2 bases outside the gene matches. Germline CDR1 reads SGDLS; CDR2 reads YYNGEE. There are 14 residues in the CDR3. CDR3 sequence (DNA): TGTGCCAGCAGCAAGGGACAGGACACCGGGGAGCTGTTTTTT. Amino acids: CASSKGQDTGELFF.

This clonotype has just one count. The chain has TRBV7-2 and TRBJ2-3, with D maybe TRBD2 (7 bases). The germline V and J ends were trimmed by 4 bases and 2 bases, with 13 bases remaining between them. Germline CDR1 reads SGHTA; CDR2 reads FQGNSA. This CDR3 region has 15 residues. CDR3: CASSSWGGHTDTQYF. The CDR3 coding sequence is TGTGCCAGCAGCTCCTGGGGGGGACACACAGATACGCAGTATTTT.